This TCR beta chain was captured in a study of identical twins. The V end was cut by 3 bases, the J end by 7 bases, with 16 bases between. In germline, CDR1 is LNHDA, CDR2 SQIVND (reference sequence). The CDR3 runs to 16 residues. TCRdb re-called the 5' RACE reads through MiXCR, storing one row per CDR3 protein. The table lists around 300,000 distinct CDR3 sequences, about 8.1% of them singletons. As concerns this clonotype: Its target is unknown.

Study-wide findings and caveats: Researchers reported excess low generation probability among twin-shared out-of-frame alpha sequences. Among monozygotic twins, out-of-frame TCR alpha sharing exceeded what models predicted. Cord blood beta clonotypes that were abundant carried fewer insertions, and memory repertoires showed no such trend.

A further study also used this sample, focusing on yellow fever vaccine responses in identical twins.

The V call is TRBV19, the J call TRBJ1-6, with D hard to call. The source of this sequence is a woman younger than 35 in good health. The sample consisted of memory (CD45RO+) T cells sorted from blood. The CDR3 region has the DNA TGTGCCAGTAGTATCCGAAATGACGGTGGGAATTCACCCCTCCACTTT. It yields the protein CASSIRNDGGNSPLHF.